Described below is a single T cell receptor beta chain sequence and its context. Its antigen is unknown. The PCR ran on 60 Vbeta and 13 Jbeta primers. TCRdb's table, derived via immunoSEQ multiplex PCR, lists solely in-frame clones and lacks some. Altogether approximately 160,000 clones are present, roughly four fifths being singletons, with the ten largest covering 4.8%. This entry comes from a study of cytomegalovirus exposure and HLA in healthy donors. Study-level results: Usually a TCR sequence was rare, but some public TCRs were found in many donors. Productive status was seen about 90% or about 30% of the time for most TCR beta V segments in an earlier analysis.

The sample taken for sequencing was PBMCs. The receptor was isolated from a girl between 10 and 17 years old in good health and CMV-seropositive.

CDR3 region: CASSIAGRGRFF. CDR3 DNA sequence: TGTGCCAGTAGTATAGCGGGGAGAGGGAGGTTCTTT. J is TRBJ1-1 and V is TRBV19; D unclear. V gave up 1 base and J gave up 14 bases, with 14 bases separating them. Germline V gene sequence: CDR1 LNHDA, CDR2 SQIVND (reference sequence). This CDR3 comprises 12 residues.